Shown below are 29 T cell receptor beta chains from a single sample sequenced in a study of shared clonotypes between healthy human individuals. TCRdb keeps only in-frame clones here, not all; method: immunoSEQ multiplex PCR. The data hold some 2,500,000 clones, with about 90% observed a single time. The material sequenced was naive CD4+ T cells from PBMCs. The subset: CD45RA+ positively selected. The origin of the receptors is a man aged 18 to 29 in good health. Some clones in this sample may be carry-over from other donors' samples.

The chain employs TRBV9 and TRBJ2-1, with 8 nucleotides matching TRBD2. J was trimmed by 4 bases and V by 7 bases; bases with no gene match: 10. The CDR3 spans 15 residues. Germline CDR1 SGDLS, CDR2 YYNGEE. Written as DNA, the CDR3 is TGTGCCAGCCGCCCCTTAACTAGCGGATACAATGAGCAGTTCTTC. It codes for CASRPLTSGYNEQFF.

CDR3 protein: CASSGNRGSEKLFF. As DNA, the CDR3 is TGTGCCAGCAGTGGGAACAGGGGTAGTGAAAAACTGTTTTTT. This rearrangement joins TRBV6-1 to TRBJ1-4; 7 bases match TRBD1. The CDR3 contains 14 residues. Germline trimming cut 4 bases from V and 7 bases from J; bases unmatched to any gene: 6. Germline V gives CDR1 MNHNS, CDR2 SASEGT.

The rearrangement links TRBV7-8 to TRBJ1-6; no firm D call. V shed 1 base and J shed 9 bases, with 7 bases lying between them. The CDR3 consists of 13 residues. Germline CDR1 SGHVS, CDR2 FQNEAQ. CDR3 coding DNA: TGTGCCAGCAGCTTAGTTTTTGGTTCACCCCTCCACTTT. This gives the protein CASSLVFGSPLHF.

This clone appeared a few times. This chain connects TRBV27 to TRBJ2-7; TRBD2 aligns across 11 bases. Per the germline V gene, CDR1 is MNHEY and CDR2 is SMNVEV (reference sequence). This CDR3 comprises 12 residues. The CDR3 nucleotides read TGTGTTACCGGGACTAGCGGTACTGAGCAGTACTTC. As protein: CVTGTSGTEQYF.

This clone has a handful of counts. V gene TRBV2 combines with J gene TRBJ1-4; 7 nucleotides align to TRBD1. This CDR3 has 13 residues. J gave up 8 bases and V 4 bases, and 4 bases lay outside the gene matches. CDR1 and CDR2 (germline): SNHLY, FYNNEI. CDR3 residues: CASSGQGGEKLFF. CDR3 nucleotides: TGTGCCAGCAGTGGACAGGGTGGGGAAAAACTGTTTTTT.

The chain combines TRBV13 with TRBJ2-1, with D unclear. With 4 bases removed from V and 2 bases from J, the gap between germline ends came to 12 bases. There are 15 residues in the CDR3. Germline V gene lookup returns CDR1 PRHDT and CDR2 FYEKMQ (reference sequence). DNA of the CDR3: TGTGCCAGCAGCTCCCTATTGGGTCCCTACAATGAGCAGTTCTTC. Translating gives CASSSLLGPYNEQFF. Full variable domain (rest looked up from reference TRBV13 and TRBJ2-1): AAGVIQSPRHLIKEKRETATLKCYPIPRHDTVYWYQQGPGQDPQFLISFYEKMQSDKGSIPDRFSAQQFSDYHSELNMSSLELGDSALYFCASSSLLGPYNEQFFGPGTRLTVL.

The genes are TRBV19 and TRBJ2-7, with 9 bases matching TRBD1. The junction had 4 bases not matched to a gene; V was cut back by 4 bases and J by 3 bases. The V gene's germline CDR1 is LNHDA and CDR2 SQIVND (reference sequence). The length of the CDR3 is 14 residues. The CDR3: CASSTTGGYYEQYF. In nucleotides, the CDR3 is TGTGCCAGTAGTACGACAGGGGGATACTACGAGCAGTACTTC.

This chain uses TRBV5-1 with TRBJ2-2, with D unresolved. Germline loops: CDR1 SGHRS, CDR2 YFSETQ. The ends were cut back, 1 base at V and 1 base at J, with 5 bases in the middle. This CDR3 region has 14 residues. The CDR3 spells CASSLLMNTGELFF. The CDR3 nucleotides are TGCGCCAGCAGCTTGTTAATGAACACCGGGGAGCTGTTTTTT. Supplemented by reference TRBV5-1 and TRBJ2-2, the full variable domain reads KAGVTQTPRYLIKTRGQQVTLSCSPISGHRSVSWYQQTPGQGLQFLFEYFSETQRNKGNFPGRFSGRQFSNSRSEMNVSTLELGDSALYLCASSLLMNTGELFFGEGSRLTVL.

The V gene is TRBV2, the J gene TRBJ1-1; D gene unclear. Per the germline V gene, CDR1 is SNHLY and CDR2 is FYNNEI. The CDR3 contains 12 residues. With 4 bases removed from V and 0 bases from J, the gap between germline ends came to 3 bases. CDR3 sequence: CASSALNTEAFF. CDR3 sequence (DNA): TGTGCCAGCAGTGCCCTGAACACTGAAGCTTTCTTT.

The chain uses TRBV29-1 and TRBJ2-7; perhaps TRBD1 as D (5 bases). The CDR3 length is 13 residues. V gave up 6 bases and J gave up 0 bases, with 12 bases separating them. From germline, CDR1 is SQVTM and CDR2 ANQGSEA. CDR3 sequence: CSVQGRVSYEQYF. The CDR3 region has the DNA TGCAGCGTGCAGGGCAGGGTCTCCTACGAGCAGTACTTC.

This clone was recorded only once. V usage is TRBV7-3 and J usage is TRBJ1-1; D perhaps matches TRBD1 (5 bases). Germline V CDR1 and CDR2: SGHTA, FQGTGA. The CDR3 consists of 13 residues. Trimming took off 4 bases at V and 3 bases at J, with 9 bases between the two ends. The DNA for the CDR3 is TGTGCCAGCAGCTCCGGGGGTTACACTGAAGCTTTCTTT. Translating gives CASSSGGYTEAFF.

The gene calls are TRBV19 and TRBJ2-3, with 7 positions matching TRBD1. Germline lookup yields CDR1 LNHDA and CDR2 SQIVND (reference sequence). V shed 7 bases and J 4 bases; nucleotides not matched to a gene: 11. The CDR3 length is 15 residues. The CDR3 is CASTDRARKADTQYF. The CDR3 bases are TGTGCCAGTACCGACAGGGCGCGAAAGGCAGATACGCAGTATTTT. The full variable domain, rest sourced from reference TRBV19 and TRBJ2-3, is DGGITQSPKYLFRKEGQNVTLSCEQNLNHDAMYWYRQDPGQGLRLIYYSQIVNDFQKGDIAEGYSVSREKKESFPLTVTSAQKNPTAFYLCASTDRARKADTQYFGPGTRLTVL.

Of note for this clone: This sample also contains other DNA sequences that code for the same CDR3. The V and J genes are TRBV5-1 and TRBJ2-3, with 8 positions matching TRBD1. There are 15 residues in the CDR3. J lost 0 bases, V lost 0 bases, and 0 bases had no gene match. Germline lookup yields CDR1 SGHRS and CDR2 YFSETQ. The DNA for the CDR3 is TGCGCCAGCAGCTTGGGACAGGGGAGCACAGATACGCAGTATTTT. Its protein is CASSLGQGSTDTQYF.

The CDR3 protein is CASRAPGLSVHTF. The CDR3 DNA follows: TGTGCCAGCAGAGCTCCGGGTCTCTCGGTCCACACCTTC. The chain has TRBV25-1 and TRBJ1-2; D remains unclear. The CDR3 has 13 amino acids. Germline V gene sequence: CDR1 MGHDK, CDR2 SYGVNS. Deletions cut 6 bases from V and 12 bases from J, with 20 bases between.

This clone was found once. The chain couples TRBV7-9 to TRBJ2-1, with D possibly matching TRBD2 (5 bases). Germline CDR1 SEHNR, CDR2 FQNEAQ (reference sequence). Trimming pared 5 bases from V and 2 bases from J, leaving 7 bases between. This CDR3 comprises 13 residues. The CDR3: CASSNGAYNEQFF. The CDR3 region has the DNA TGTGCCAGCAGCAACGGGGCCTACAATGAGCAGTTCTTC. Full variable domain (rest looked up from reference TRBV7-9 and TRBJ2-1): DTGVSQNPRHKITKRGQNVTFRCDPISEHNRLYWYRQTLGQGPEFLTYFQNEAQLEKSRLLSDRFSAERPKGSFSTLEIQRTEQGDSAMYLCASSNGAYNEQFFGPGTRLTVL.

This chain joins TRBV5-1 and TRBJ2-6, with TRBD1 matching over 9 bases. Germline CDR1 SGHRS, CDR2 YFSETQ. The J segment lost 3 bases and the V segment lost 1 base, leaving 5 bases of the junction unmatched. This CDR3 comprises 17 residues. The DNA for the CDR3 is TGCGCCAGCAGCTTGCACAGGGGGCAAGGTGGGGCCAACGTCCTGACTTTC. This gives the protein CASSLHRGQGGANVLTF. Filled out from reference TRBV5-1 and TRBJ2-6, the complete variable domain reads KAGVTQTPRYLIKTRGQQVTLSCSPISGHRSVSWYQQTPGQGLQFLFEYFSETQRNKGNFPGRFSGRQFSNSRSEMNVSTLELGDSALYLCASSLHRGQGGANVLTFGAGSRLTVL.

The chain couples TRBV7-2 to TRBJ2-7; 11 bases line up with TRBD2. V gave up 2 bases and J gave up 2 bases; unmatched junction bases: 8. Per germline, CDR1 SGHTA and CDR2 FQGNSA. The CDR3 is 17 residues long. The CDR3 coding sequence is TGTGCCAGCAGCTTAAAAATGACTAGCGGGACCGCCTACGAGCAGTACTTC. Encoded protein: CASSLKMTSGTAYEQYF. The variable domain in full, completed from reference TRBV7-2 and TRBJ2-7, reads GAGVSQSPSNKVTEKGKDVELRCDPISGHTALYWYRQSLGQGLEFLIYFQGNSAPDKSGLPSDRFSAERTGGSVSTLTIQRTQQEDSAVYLCASSLKMTSGTAYEQYFGPGTRLTVT.

The CDR3 sequence is CASSNTGGEGNQPQHF. The CDR3 DNA reads as TGTGCCAGCAGTAATACAGGGGGCGAGGGCAATCAGCCCCAGCATTTT. V and J are TRBV5-4 and TRBJ1-5; 9 bases are a match to TRBD1. V was pared by 5 bases and J by 2 bases, with 8 bases of the junction left unmatched. The germline CDR1 and CDR2 sequences are SGHNT and YYREEE (reference sequence). The CDR3 spans 16 residues.

V usage is TRBV5-1 and J usage is TRBJ1-2; 8 bases match TRBD1. J was trimmed by 4 bases and V by 6 bases; bases with no gene match: 8. The germline gives CDR1 SGHRS, CDR2 YFSETQ. This CDR3 is 14 amino acids long. The CDR3 reads CASTLTGEGYGYTF. CDR3 sequence (DNA): TGCGCCAGCACCCTGACAGGGGAGGGCTATGGCTACACCTTC.

The chain uses TRBV19 and TRBJ1-4, with 7 bases aligning to TRBD1. V was clipped by 5 bases and J by 7 bases; unmatched bases: 7. This CDR3 region has 14 residues. Germline V gene lookup returns CDR1 LNHDA and CDR2 SQIVND (reference sequence). In DNA, the CDR3 is TGTGCCAGTAGTGCCAGACAGGGAACTGAAAAACTGTTTTTT. Its protein is CASSARQGTEKLFF.

Here the CDR3 reads CATSSFPSYEQYF. Written as DNA, the CDR3 is TGCGCCACCTCATCTTTTCCCTCCTACGAGCAGTACTTC. This chain uses TRBV5-1 with TRBJ2-7; no definite D call. Germline V lookup: CDR1 SGHRS, CDR2 YFSETQ. There are 13 residues in the CDR3. Trimming took 9 bases from V and 0 from J, leaving 13 bases between them.

The chain uses TRBV5-1 and TRBJ2-1, with D perhaps assigned TRBD1 or TRBD2 (6 bases each). The V gene's germline CDR1 is SGHRS and CDR2 YFSETQ. The CDR3 is 17 amino acids. V was trimmed by 4 bases and J by 0 bases, leaving 17 bases between them. The CDR3 here is CASSPRGHFSSYNEQFF. The CDR3 DNA is TGCGCCAGCAGCCCCCGGGGGCACTTTAGCTCCTACAATGAGCAGTTCTTC.

The chain has TRBV19 and TRBJ1-5; D gene unclear. Germline CDR1 LNHDA, CDR2 SQIVND (reference sequence). The germline V and J ends were trimmed by 3 bases and 5 bases, with 5 bases remaining between them. There are 12 residues in the CDR3. DNA for the CDR3: TGTGCCAGTAGTATTTTCGATCAGCCCCAGCATTTT. It encodes CASSIFDQPQHF.

The chain recombines TRBV7-2 with TRBJ2-3, with TRBD2 matching 11 bases. Germline V lookup: CDR1 SGHTA, CDR2 FQGNSA. The CDR3 runs to 15 residues. J gave up 9 bases and V 6 bases, and 11 bases lay outside the gene matches. The CDR3 loop reads CASSPGTSGGGTQYF. The CDR3 region has the DNA TGTGCCAGCAGTCCCGGGACTAGCGGAGGCGGGACGCAGTATTTT.

Regarding this clone: This same CDR3 is encoded by further DNA sequences in the sample. V is TRBV28 and J is TRBJ2-3; TRBD2 aligns across 7 bases. The trim removed 6 bases at V and 3 bases at J, leaving 9 bases unmatched. The CDR3 has 15 amino acids. The germline V gene has CDR1 MDHEN and CDR2 SYDVKM. The chain's CDR3 is CASSGGRAGTDTQYF. The CDR3 nucleotides are TGTGCCAGCAGCGGTGGGAGGGCCGGGACAGATACGCAGTATTTT.

This rearrangement joins TRBV29-1 to TRBJ2-3, with D perhaps matching TRBD2 (5 bases). Deletions cut 5 bases from V and 2 bases from J, with 11 bases between. This CDR3 spans 13 amino acids. Germline V gene lookup returns CDR1 SQVTM and CDR2 ANQGSEA. DNA of the CDR3: TGCAGCGTTCGCCGGGGATTCACAGATACGCAGTATTTT. It translates to CSVRRGFTDTQYF.

This clone was observed once. The V gene is TRBV6-4, the J gene TRBJ1-5, with no clear D. The CDR3 consists of 14 residues. Germline CDR1 reads MRHNA; CDR2 reads SNTAGT. V lost 5 bases and J 3 bases, leaving 11 bases between the germline ends. CDR3 bases: TGTGCCAGCAGTTCGGAGGCCGTCAATCAGCCCCAGCATTTT. Its protein product is CASSSEAVNQPQHF.

The chain is built from TRBV5-8 and TRBJ2-5; possibly TRBD2 for D (5 bases). Germline V CDR1 and CDR2: SGHTS, YDEGEE. The V end lost 2 bases, the J end lost 5 bases, and 16 bases lay between the germline ends. The CDR3 loop spans 15 amino acids. CDR3 loop: CASSLGGPSGETQYF. The CDR3 bases are TGTGCCAGCAGCTTAGGAGGACCCTCTGGGGAGACCCAGTACTTC.

The chain links TRBV18 to TRBJ1-3; 7 nucleotides agree with TRBD1. The germline V gene has CDR1 KGHSH and CDR2 LQKENI. The CDR3 consists of 16 residues. J gave up 1 base and V 6 bases, and 9 bases lay outside the gene matches. The CDR3 DNA follows: TGTGCCAGCTCTCCGACCGGGACAGCGTCTGGAAACACCATATATTTT. Encoded protein: CASSPTGTASGNTIYF.